This TCR beta chain was recorded in a study of vaccination and CD4 T cells after COVID-19. Germline lookup yields CDR1 SGHNT and CDR2 YYREEE (reference sequence). Trimming removed 1 base from V and 5 bases from J, with 6 bases in between. This CDR3 is built from 12 residues. The Oncomine TCR Beta short-read assay generated sequence data from the DNA of cultured CD4+ T cells. TCRdb reanalysed the PCR reads using MiXCR and keeps one entry per CDR3 protein. The sample holds about 16,000 distinct CDR3 sequences, 36% seen once. As for this clonotype: Its specificity is unknown.

Treatment given: approximately nine-day PBMC culture with coronavirus spike peptide pools or control peptides (ViraFEST assay). The sample in question was CD4+ T cells from blood, cultured in vitro, obtained before SARS-CoV-2 vaccination. V usage is TRBV5-4 and J usage is TRBJ1-2; a weak D match, TRBD1 (5 bases). This sequence was found in a human donor who received a COVID-19 vaccine. The CDR3 coding sequence is TGTGCCAGCAGCTTGTCAGGGTATGGCTACACCTTC. Translation gives CASSLSGYGYTF. Full variable domain (rest looked up from reference TRBV5-4 and TRBJ1-2): ETGVTQSPTHLIKTRGQQVTLRCSSQSGHNTVSWYQQALGQGPQFIFQYYREEENGRGNFPPRFSGLQFPNYSSELNVNALELDDSALYLCASSLSGYGYTFGSGTRLTVV.